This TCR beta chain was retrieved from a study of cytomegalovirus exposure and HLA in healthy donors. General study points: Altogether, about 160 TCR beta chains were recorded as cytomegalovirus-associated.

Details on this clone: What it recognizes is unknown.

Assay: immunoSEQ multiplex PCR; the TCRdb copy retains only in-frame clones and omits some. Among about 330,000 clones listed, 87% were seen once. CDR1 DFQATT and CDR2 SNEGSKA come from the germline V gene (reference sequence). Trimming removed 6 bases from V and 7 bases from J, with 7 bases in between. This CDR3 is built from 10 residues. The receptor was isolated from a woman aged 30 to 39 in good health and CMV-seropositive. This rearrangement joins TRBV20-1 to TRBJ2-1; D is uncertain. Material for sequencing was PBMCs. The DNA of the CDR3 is TGCAGTGCCCTTCAAAATGAGCAGTTCTTC. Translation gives CSALQNEQFF.